One sample yielded the 13 T cell receptor beta chains listed below, sequenced in a study of blood T cell repertoires in COVID-19. Sequencing was performed with immunoSEQ multiplex PCR; in TCRdb, only in-frame clones are kept and a portion is missing. The sample gives about 200,000 clones, about 79% of which show up once; less than 15% is in the top ten. Sequencing was carried out using peripheral blood. These TCRs come from a human donor in a cohort sampled during active COVID-19.

The CDR3 spells CASSPLDRGHQPQHF. As DNA, the CDR3 is TGTGCCAGCAGTCCGTTGGACAGGGGTCATCAGCCCCAGCATTTT. The chain recombines TRBV27 with TRBJ1-5; TRBD1 agrees at 9 bases. Germline V CDR1 and CDR2: MNHEY, SMNVEV (reference sequence). J gave up 5 bases and V 5 bases, and 7 bases lay outside the gene matches. CDR3 size: 15 residues.

This chain joins TRBV6-6 and TRBJ1-1, with D possibly matching TRBD1 (6 bases). The V gene lost 2 bases and the J gene lost 0 bases, with 7 bases spanning the gap. The germline gives CDR1 MNHNY, CDR2 SVGAGI (reference sequence). CDR3 length: 14 amino acids. The CDR3 loop reads CASSYRTVNTEAFF. CDR3 DNA sequence: TGTGCCAGCAGTTACAGGACAGTGAACACTGAAGCTTTCTTT.

V usage is TRBV29-1 and J usage is TRBJ1-1; 8 bases agree with TRBD1. CDR3 length equals 13 residues. The germline V gene has CDR1 SQVTM and CDR2 ANQGSEA. V lost 6 bases, J lost 4 bases, and 7 bases stayed unmatched. The CDR3 is CSVLQGATTEAFF. The CDR3 bases are TGCAGCGTGCTCCAGGGGGCGACCACTGAAGCTTTCTTT.

This clone was seen more than once but under ten times. The chain combines TRBV29-1 with TRBJ2-3; TRBD2 aligns across 11 bases. Germline V gene data show CDR1 as SQVTM and CDR2 as ANQGSEA. The CDR3 loop spans 18 amino acids. The junction had 15 bases not matched to a gene; V was cut back by 6 bases and J by 1 base. The CDR3 reads CSVPGGLAGGWGTDTQYF. The CDR3 DNA sequence: TGCAGCGTGCCGGGGGGGCTAGCGGGAGGATGGGGCACAGATACGCAGTATTTT.

V usage is TRBV5-8 and J usage is TRBJ1-6; D is undetermined. CDR3 length: 12 residues. V shed 7 bases and J shed 8 bases, with 10 bases lying between them. The germline V gene encodes CDR1 SGHTS and CDR2 YDEGEE. CDR3 region: CASGWAHSPLHF. The CDR3 nucleotides are TGTGCCAGCGGGTGGGCCCATTCACCCCTCCACTTT.

The chain is built from TRBV2 and TRBJ2-7; the match to TRBD2 covers 7 bases. This CDR3 contains 17 residues. With 3 bases clipped from V and 0 bases from J, the junction kept 11 bases outside the gene matches. Germline V gene data show CDR1 as SNHLY and CDR2 as FYNNEI. Written as DNA, the CDR3 is TGTGCCAGCAGTGAGGGCACGCTAGCGGTTAGCTCCTACGAGCAGTACTTC. It codes for CASSEGTLAVSSYEQYF.

The chain has TRBV10-2 and TRBJ2-7; D remains ambiguous. This CDR3 region has 14 residues. Trimming cost V 3 bases and J 2 bases, with 11 bases left between them. Germline CDR1 reads WSHSY; CDR2 reads SAAADI. The CDR3 region is CASSEIAPTYEQYF. CDR3 nucleotide sequence: TGCGCCAGCAGTGAAATAGCACCTACCTACGAGCAGTACTTC.

The V call is TRBV7-8, the J call TRBJ2-7; 7 positions agree with TRBD1. CDR1 and CDR2 (germline): SGHVS, FQNEAQ. The CDR3 length is 14 residues. The junction had 3 bases not matched to a gene; V was cut back by 3 bases and J by 1 base. The CDR3 bases are TGTGCCAGCAGCTTCGTGACAGGGTCCTACGAGCAGTACTTC. Translated, it gives CASSFVTGSYEQYF.

CDR3 loop: CAWSALGALAGENEQFF. The CDR3 nucleotides read TGTGCCTGGAGTGCCCTGGGCGCGCTAGCGGGAGAGAATGAGCAGTTCTTC. V and J are TRBV30 and TRBJ2-1; 10 bases align to TRBD2. V dropped 1 base and J dropped 7; count of bases not matched to a gene: 13. CDR3 length: 17 amino acids. Germline V gives CDR1 GTSNPN, CDR2 SVGIG (reference sequence).

This rearrangement joins TRBV6-1 to TRBJ2-7; 9 bases align to TRBD2. CDR1 MNHNS and CDR2 SASEGT come from the germline V gene. Trimming took 0 bases from V and 3 from J; bases not matched to a gene: 3. This CDR3 region has 15 residues. CDR3 nucleotides: TGTGCCAGCAGTGAAGCTGGCGGGAGGGTCTACGAGCAGTACTTC. This encodes CASSEAGGRVYEQYF.

This clone was observed once. The CDR3 bases are TGTGCCACCAGCAGTACAAGGGACGGGAGGTTCCAAGAGACCCAGTACTTC. The encoded protein is CATSSTRDGRFQETQYF. The chain recombines TRBV15 with TRBJ2-5, with 7 bases fitting TRBD2. Looked up from germline, CDR1 is LNHNV and CDR2 is YYDKDF (reference sequence). This CDR3 is built from 17 residues. J was trimmed by 1 base and V by 3 bases; bases with no gene match: 11.

This chain uses TRBV28 with TRBJ2-7, with TRBD1 matching over 10 bases. The CDR3 contains 13 residues. The V segment lost 6 bases and the J segment 6 bases; nucleotides outside the gene matches: 5. CDR1 and CDR2 (germline): MDHEN, SYDVKM. CDR3 in DNA: TGTGCCAGCAGAAGGGACAGGGGAGGCGAGCAGTACTTC. Its translation: CASRRDRGGEQYF.

The V call is TRBV5-6, the J call TRBJ1-6, with 7 bases aligning to TRBD1. With V trimmed by 3 bases and J by 9 bases, 18 bases remained unmatched. Per germline, CDR1 SGHDT and CDR2 YYEEEE. This CDR3 has 18 residues. The CDR3 DNA reads TGTGCCAGCAGCTCCTGGGCCGCACAGGGGTCAATTAGTTCACCCCTCCACTTT. Its translation is CASSSWAAQGSISSPLHF.